A selection of T cell receptor beta chains follows, all from one sample in a study of blood T cells in healthy people across ages. TCRdb used MiXCR to reprocess the 5' RACE reads, holding one entry per CDR3 protein. This table has over 550,000 distinct CDR3 sequences, less than 35% appearing once. Sequenced material: blood. Receptors originate from a woman older than 75 in good health. The conserved cysteine and the conserved F or W are not part of the CDR3 here. Each record gives: V gene, D gene, J gene, CDR3 protein. The D gene is left open where the match is weak.

>TRBV7-8|TRBD1|TRBJ1-1
ASSLVTGQGTEAF
>TRBV30|TRBD2|TRBJ2-4
AWSVAGNLAKNIQY
>TRBV5-1|TRBD1|TRBJ1-2
ASSVGQGLWDGYT
>TRBV3-1|-|TRBJ1-5
ASSRDGNTNQPQH
>TRBV10-3|-|TRBJ2-2
AIRDARNTGELF
>TRBV28|-|TRBJ2-1
ASSLVGTPTSYNEQF
>TRBV4-1|-|TRBJ1-6
ASSQGHERSPLH
>TRBV7-2|TRBD1|TRBJ1-5
ASRGQGIGQPQH
>TRBV6-6|-|TRBJ1-5
ASSHQQGHQPQH
>TRBV25-1|-|TRBJ1-1
ASTPGRGDTEAF
>TRBV2|-|TRBJ1-5
ASSKTETNQPQH
>TRBV23-1|-|TRBJ2-1
ASSPRGQGAPTVPPYNEQF
>TRBV11-1|-|TRBJ2-6
ASSLAGVGANVLT
>TRBV6-1|TRBD1|TRBJ1-5
ASSGRTGGTYSNQPQH
>TRBV6-1|TRBD1|TRBJ2-7
ASSAYPGQLNYEQY
>TRBV6-1|TRBD1|TRBJ2-7
ASSGRSGQSYEQY
>TRBV20-1|TRBD1|TRBJ2-7
SAPDRGDLISYEQY
>TRBV10-3|-|TRBJ2-7
AISEYEVWKSEQY
>TRBV3-1|TRBD2|TRBJ2-1
TSRGEGPLSSYNEQF
>TRBV4-1|-|TRBJ1-5
ASSQDGGAVKPQH
>TRBV20-1|TRBD1|TRBJ1-2
SAIGQGAEGYT